A selection of T cell receptor beta chains follows, all from one sample in a study of human CD4 T cells and Enterobacteriaceae. The data were produced by immunoSEQ multiplex PCR, yet TCRdb's version contains in-frame clones alone and is incomplete. The data hold some 29,000 clones, with approximately 80% observed a single time. Input material: memory CD4+ T cells from blood. Every receptor here comes from a human donor in good health. The conserved cysteine and the conserved F or W are not part of the CDR3 here.

cdr3_length j_call v_call cdr3_aa
12 TRBJ1-2 TRBV11-2 ASSLEAGRDGYT
13 TRBJ1-1 TRBV5-1 ASSWGTGGITEAF
12 TRBJ2-4 TRBV5-4 ASSPLAGVNIQY
15 TRBJ2-4 TRBV28 ASSADRGIIAKNIQY
10 TRBJ2-1 TRBV5-1 ASRIADNEQF
11 TRBJ1-4 TRBV9 ASSVSIGEKLF
14 TRBJ2-5 TRBV21-1 ASSMLLTSGRVTQY
12 TRBJ1-1 TRBV7-6 ASSSIRGPGGAF
13 TRBJ1-2 TRBV11-2 ASSLSALIHYGYT
16 TRBJ2-2 TRBV5-1 ASSRLLAGGPNTGELF
12 TRBJ1-5 TRBV18 ASSPGQKNQPQH
12 TRBJ1-1 TRBV6-5 ASSYGYGNTEAF
10 TRBJ1-1 TRBV28 ASSRAGTEAF
14 TRBJ1-1 TRBV15 ATSPGGFFMNTEAF
14 TRBJ1-5 TRBV7-2 ASSLRSRQPNQPQH
15 TRBJ1-5 TRBV7-2 ASSLRRTALGNQPQH
13 TRBJ2-1 TRBV6-1 ASSEGTSGNNEQF
13 TRBJ2-1 TRBV5-5 ASSPGLANYNEQF
11 TRBJ2-5 TRBV28 ASTVGDGETQY
11 TRBJ2-1 TRBV6-1 ASSAWTYNEQF
10 TRBJ2-5 TRBV7-8 ASSLDQWDQY
12 TRBJ2-3 TRBV7-9 ASSFAGNTDTQY
11 TRBJ1-1 TRBV5-4 ASRSDGNTEAF
10 TRBJ2-2 TRBV7-2 ASSSFAGELF
11 TRBJ1-1 TRBV10-3 ATMGSLNTEAF
11 TRBJ1-1 TRBV5-1 ASSLGGNTEAF
13 TRBJ2-2 TRBV6-5 ASNRQGARTGELF
12 TRBJ1-1 TRBV6-1 ASIMTGGSIEAF
14 TRBJ2-3 TRBV5-6 ASSGRTGDLSDTQY
16 TRBJ2-2 TRBV14 ASSQVRSSGMNTGELF
11 TRBJ1-1 TRBV5-1 ASSFQGATEAF
18 TRBJ2-3 TRBV4-2 ASSQERETRSGSLRDTQY
11 TRBJ2-3 TRBV7-2 ASSPGLPDTQY
14 TRBJ2-7 TRBV6-5 ASSYQPGTAGYEQY
14 TRBJ2-1 TRBV23-1 ASSPRVALLNYEQF
14 TRBJ2-1 TRBV7-8 ASSLEQAGSYNEQF
11 TRBJ2-7 TRBV29-1 SVNGAGVGEQY
12 TRBJ2-7 TRBV5-4 ASSSLGGKNEQY
12 TRBJ2-7 TRBV30 AWRRGIVALEQY
13 TRBJ2-7 TRBV7-2 ASSLRTSGRYEQY
13 TRBJ2-1 TRBV5-1 ASSSGDNLGHEQF
14 TRBJ2-3 TRBV9 ASSISSGRGTDTQY
12 TRBJ2-3 TRBV5-1 ASSSLAGTDTQY
16 TRBJ2-1 TRBV2 ASSETAGGGWGDGEQF
10 TRBJ2-7 TRBV10-1 ASSMGRDEQY
14 TRBJ2-3 TRBV7-3 ASSLSQEPSTDTQY
13 TRBJ2-7 TRBV6-1 ASRVGQGLFYEQY
14 TRBJ2-1 TRBV5-4 ASSLGGGRSYNEQF
12 TRBJ2-7 TRBV4-1 ASSQDIQGREQY
11 TRBJ2-1 TRBV29-1 STGRQGRDLQF
15 TRBJ2-7 TRBV5-6 ASSHKGRVYIDYEQY
14 TRBJ2-1 TRBV14 ASSLRQGLRNNEQF
11 TRBJ1-1 TRBV27 ASSDRDRVFAF
13 TRBJ2-5 TRBV5-1 ASSVTGSGGETQY
10 TRBJ2-1 TRBV6-1 AIRSDGNEQF
12 TRBJ2-1 TRBV10-2 ASSERRELGEQF
14 TRBJ2-1 TRBV5-6 ASSPLGGSEGYEQF
11 TRBJ1-4 TRBV7-2 ASSRTTGEKLF